This TCR beta chain was captured by sequencing in a study of cytomegalovirus exposure and HLA in healthy donors. In regard to this clone: Antigen specificity is unknown.

Despite likely unrecorded immune exposures, the donors were nominally healthy at the time of sampling. Germline-derived CDR1 and CDR2 are MNHEY and SVGAGI. After removal of 8 bases from V and 1 base from J, the junction contained 7 bases not matched to a gene. The length of the CDR3 is 14 residues. Study-level points and caveats: Later analysis demonstrated an association between a missense DCLRE1C variant and TCR beta V- and J-gene trimming. In a later analysis, HLA-associated TCR beta chains were more clonally expanded than equally common others.

Primers included in the PCR were 60 Vbeta and 13 Jbeta primers. The method was immunoSEQ multiplex PCR; TCRdb's version includes in-frame clones alone and lacks a portion of them. The sample shows 150,000 to 200,000 clones, approximately 81% of them seen only once. The chain is built from TRBV6-5 and TRBJ1-1; 7 bases agree with TRBD1. This TCR was sampled from a woman aged 25 to 39 in good health and CMV-seronegative. Sequencing was carried out using PBMCs. The CDR3 coding sequence is TGTGCCAGCCAAAAGGGACAGCCGAACACTGAAGCTTTCTTT. This encodes CASQKGQPNTEAFF.